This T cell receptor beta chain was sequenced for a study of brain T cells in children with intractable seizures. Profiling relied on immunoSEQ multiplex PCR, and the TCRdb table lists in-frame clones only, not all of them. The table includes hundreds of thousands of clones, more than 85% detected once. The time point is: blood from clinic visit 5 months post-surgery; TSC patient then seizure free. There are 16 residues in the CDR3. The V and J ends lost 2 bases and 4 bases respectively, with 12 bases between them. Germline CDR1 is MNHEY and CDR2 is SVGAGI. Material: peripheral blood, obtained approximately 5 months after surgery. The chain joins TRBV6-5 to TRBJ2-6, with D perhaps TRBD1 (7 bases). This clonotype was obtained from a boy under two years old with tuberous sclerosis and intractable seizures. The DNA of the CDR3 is TGTGCCAGCAGTTACCAGGGGGGAGACGGGGCCAACGTCCTGACTTTC. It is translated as CASSYQGGDGANVLTF.